The sequence of this T cell receptor beta chain was determined in a study of lymphopenia after photon versus proton radiotherapy. This CDR3 comprises 15 residues. Germline-derived CDR1 and CDR2 are LNHDA and SQIVND (reference sequence). With 5 bases removed from V and 3 bases from J, the gap between germline ends came to 15 bases. Overall study results and limits: After the lymphocyte nadir, photon-treated repertoires showed oligoclonal expansion, especially of CD8+ Temra cells. Photon-treated patients lost naive T cells and TCR diversity; proton-treated stayed stable. In patients who died, overall survival fell as post-nadir TCR diversity dropped more.

The protocol was immunoSEQ multiplex PCR, while the TCRdb copy is restricted to in-frame clones and leaves out a portion. This repertoire shows tens of thousands of clones, roughly 83% found once; its top ten account for around 2.2%. A word on this clone: What it binds is not known.

The specimen was peripheral blood, collected from a patient treated with proton-based radiotherapy. The clonotype was recovered from a man aged 60 to 75 with pancreatic cancer. This chain joins TRBV19 and TRBJ2-3, with D perhaps TRBD2 (7 bases). The CDR3 nucleotides are TGTGCCAGTAGTCAGGCTAGCGGACAGACAGATACGCAGTATTTT. This translates into CASSQASGQTDTQYF.